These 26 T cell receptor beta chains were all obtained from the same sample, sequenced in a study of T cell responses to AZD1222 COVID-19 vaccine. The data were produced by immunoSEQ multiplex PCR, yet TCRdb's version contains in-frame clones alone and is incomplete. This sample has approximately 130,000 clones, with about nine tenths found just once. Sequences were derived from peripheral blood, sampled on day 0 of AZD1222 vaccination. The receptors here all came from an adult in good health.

CDR3 DNA: TGTGCCAGCAGCCAAGAAGGATTGGGCTTCTTGGTGGGGATGAACACTGAAGCTTTCTTT. Amino acid sequence: CASSQEGLGFLVGMNTEAFF. The chain uses TRBV14 and TRBJ1-1; no clear D gene. V dropped 0 bases and J dropped 0 bases, with 23 bases sitting between them. Germline CDR1 reads SGHDN; CDR2 reads FVKESK. The CDR3 has 20 residues. The full variable domain, completed using reference TRBV14 and TRBJ1-1, is EAGVTQFPSHSVIEKGQTVTLRCDPISGHDNLYWYRRVMGKEIKFLLHFVKESKQDESGMPNNRFLAERTGGTYSTLKVQPAELEDSGVYFCASSQEGLGFLVGMNTEAFFGQGTRLTVV.

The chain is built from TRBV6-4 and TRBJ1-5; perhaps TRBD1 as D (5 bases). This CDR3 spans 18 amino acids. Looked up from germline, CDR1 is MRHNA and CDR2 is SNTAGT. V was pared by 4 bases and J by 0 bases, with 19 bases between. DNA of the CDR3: TGTGCCAGCAGTGGAGTCCGAGGGGCAGCCTATAGCAATCAGCCCCAGCATTTT. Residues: CASSGVRGAAYSNQPQHF.

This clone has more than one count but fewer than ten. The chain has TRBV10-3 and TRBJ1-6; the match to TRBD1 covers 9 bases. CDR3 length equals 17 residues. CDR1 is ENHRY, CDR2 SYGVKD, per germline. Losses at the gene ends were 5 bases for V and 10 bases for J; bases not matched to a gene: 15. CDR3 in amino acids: CAISTGTGYRRGSPLHF. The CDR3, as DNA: TGTGCCATCAGTACCGGGACAGGGTACCGCCGGGGGTCACCCCTCCACTTT.

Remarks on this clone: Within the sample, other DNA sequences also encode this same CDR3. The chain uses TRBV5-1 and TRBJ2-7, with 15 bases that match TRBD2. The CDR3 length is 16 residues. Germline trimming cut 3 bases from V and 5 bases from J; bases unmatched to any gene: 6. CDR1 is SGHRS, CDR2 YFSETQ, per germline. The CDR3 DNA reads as TGCGCCAGCAGCTCCGGACTAGCGGGAGGGCCAAACGAGCAGTACTTC. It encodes CASSSGLAGGPNEQYF. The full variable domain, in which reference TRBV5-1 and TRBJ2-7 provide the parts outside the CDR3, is KAGVTQTPRYLIKTRGQQVTLSCSPISGHRSVSWYQQTPGQGLQFLFEYFSETQRNKGNFPGRFSGRQFSNSRSEMNVSTLELGDSALYLCASSSGLAGGPNEQYFGPGTRLTVT.

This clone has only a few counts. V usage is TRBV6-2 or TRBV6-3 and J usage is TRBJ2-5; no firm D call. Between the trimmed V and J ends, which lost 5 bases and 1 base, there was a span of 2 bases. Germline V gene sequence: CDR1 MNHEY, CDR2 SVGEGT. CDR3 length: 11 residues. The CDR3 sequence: CASSIQETQYF. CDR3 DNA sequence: TGTGCCAGCAGTATCCAAGAGACCCAGTACTTC.

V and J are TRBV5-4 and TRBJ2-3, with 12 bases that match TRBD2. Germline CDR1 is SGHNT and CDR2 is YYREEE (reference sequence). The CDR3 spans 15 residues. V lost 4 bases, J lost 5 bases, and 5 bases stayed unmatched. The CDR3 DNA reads TGTGCCAGCAGCCTAAGACTAGCGGGGGAAGATACGCAGTATTTT. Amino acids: CASSLRLAGEDTQYF.

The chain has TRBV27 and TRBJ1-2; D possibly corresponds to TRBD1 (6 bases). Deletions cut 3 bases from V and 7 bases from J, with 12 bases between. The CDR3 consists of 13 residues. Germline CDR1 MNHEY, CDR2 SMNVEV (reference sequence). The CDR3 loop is CASSLHREGGYTF. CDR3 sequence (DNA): TGTGCCAGCAGTTTGCACAGGGAAGGTGGCTACACCTTC.

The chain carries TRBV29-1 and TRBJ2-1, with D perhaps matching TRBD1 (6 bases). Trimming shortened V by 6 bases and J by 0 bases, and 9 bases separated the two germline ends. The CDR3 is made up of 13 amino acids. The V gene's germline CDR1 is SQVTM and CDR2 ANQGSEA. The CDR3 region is CSVEDSSYNEQFF. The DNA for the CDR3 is TGCAGCGTCGAGGACAGCTCCTACAATGAGCAGTTCTTC.

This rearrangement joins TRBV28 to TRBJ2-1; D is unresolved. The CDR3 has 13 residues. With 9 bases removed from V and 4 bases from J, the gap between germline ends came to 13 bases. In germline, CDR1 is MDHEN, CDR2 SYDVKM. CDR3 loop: CASNPSPYNEQFF. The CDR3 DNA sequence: TGTGCCAGTAACCCGAGCCCTTACAATGAGCAGTTCTTC. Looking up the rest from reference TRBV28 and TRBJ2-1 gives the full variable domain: DVKVTQSSRYLVKRTGEKVFLECVQDMDHENMFWYRQDPGLGLRLIYFSYDVKMKEKGDIPEGYSVSREKKERFSLILESASTNQTSMYLCASNPSPYNEQFFGPGTRLTVL.

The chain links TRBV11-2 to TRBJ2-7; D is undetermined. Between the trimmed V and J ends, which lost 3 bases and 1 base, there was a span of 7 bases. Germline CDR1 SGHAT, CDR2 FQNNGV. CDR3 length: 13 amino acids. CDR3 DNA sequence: TGTGCCAGCAGCTTTGTGACTTCCTACGAGCAGTACTTC. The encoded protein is CASSFVTSYEQYF.

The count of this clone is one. The CDR3 loop is CASSWPQGSPGNTIYF. The CDR3 nucleotides read TGTGCCAGCAGTTGGCCCCAGGGTAGCCCTGGAAACACCATATATTTT. The rearrangement joins TRBV28 to TRBJ1-3; tentative D call: TRBD1 (5 bases). Germline CDR1 reads MDHEN; CDR2 reads SYDVKM. Trimming cost V 4 bases and J 2 bases, with 15 bases left between them. This CDR3 spans 16 amino acids. Combining the CDR3 with reference TRBV28 and TRBJ1-3 gives the whole variable domain DVKVTQSSRYLVKRTGEKVFLECVQDMDHENMFWYRQDPGLGLRLIYFSYDVKMKEKGDIPEGYSVSREKKERFSLILESASTNQTSMYLCASSWPQGSPGNTIYFGEGSWLTVV.

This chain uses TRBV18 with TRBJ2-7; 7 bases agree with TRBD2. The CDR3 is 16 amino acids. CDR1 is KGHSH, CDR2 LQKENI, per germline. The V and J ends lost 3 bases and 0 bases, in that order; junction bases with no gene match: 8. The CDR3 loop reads CASSPVLALSSYEQYF. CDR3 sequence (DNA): TGTGCCAGCTCACCTGTACTAGCGCTCTCCTCCTACGAGCAGTACTTC.

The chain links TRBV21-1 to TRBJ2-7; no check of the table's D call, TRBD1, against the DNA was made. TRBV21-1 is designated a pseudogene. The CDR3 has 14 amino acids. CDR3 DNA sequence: TGTGCCAGCAGCAAAGAACAGGGCGGTTCCGAGCAGTACTTC. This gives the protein CASSKEQGGSEQYF.

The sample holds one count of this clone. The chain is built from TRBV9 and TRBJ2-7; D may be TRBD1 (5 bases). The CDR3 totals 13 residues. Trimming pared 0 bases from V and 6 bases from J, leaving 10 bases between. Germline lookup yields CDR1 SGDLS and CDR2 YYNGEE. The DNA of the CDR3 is TGTGCCAGCAGCGTAGGGTTCCAGGGCGAGCAGTACTTC. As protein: CASSVGFQGEQYF.

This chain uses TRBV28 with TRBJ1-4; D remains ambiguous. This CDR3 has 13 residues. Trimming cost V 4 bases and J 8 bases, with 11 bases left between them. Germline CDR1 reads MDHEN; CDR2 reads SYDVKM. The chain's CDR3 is CASSSKPREKLFF. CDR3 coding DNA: TGTGCCAGCAGTTCCAAACCCCGGGAAAAACTGTTTTTT. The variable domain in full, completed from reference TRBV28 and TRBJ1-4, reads DVKVTQSSRYLVKRTGEKVFLECVQDMDHENMFWYRQDPGLGLRLIYFSYDVKMKEKGDIPEGYSVSREKKERFSLILESASTNQTSMYLCASSSKPREKLFFGSGTQLSVL.

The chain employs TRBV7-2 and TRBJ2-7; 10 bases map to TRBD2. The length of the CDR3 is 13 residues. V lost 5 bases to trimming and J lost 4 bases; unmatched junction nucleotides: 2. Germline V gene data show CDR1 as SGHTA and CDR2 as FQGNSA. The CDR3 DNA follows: TGTGCCAGCAGCAAGACTAGCGGGTACGAGCAGTACTTC. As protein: CASSKTSGYEQYF. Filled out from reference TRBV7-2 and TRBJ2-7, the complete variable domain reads GAGVSQSPSNKVTEKGKDVELRCDPISGHTALYWYRQSLGQGLEFLIYFQGNSAPDKSGLPSDRFSAERTGGSVSTLTIQRTQQEDSAVYLCASSKTSGYEQYFGPGTRLTVT.

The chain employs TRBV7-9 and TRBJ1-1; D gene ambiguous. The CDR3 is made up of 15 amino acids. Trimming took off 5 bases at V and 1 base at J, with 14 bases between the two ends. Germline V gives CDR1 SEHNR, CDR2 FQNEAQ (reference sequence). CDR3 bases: TGTGCCAGCAGCCCGAGTATATGGGGGAACACTGAAGCTTTCTTT. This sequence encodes CASSPSIWGNTEAFF.

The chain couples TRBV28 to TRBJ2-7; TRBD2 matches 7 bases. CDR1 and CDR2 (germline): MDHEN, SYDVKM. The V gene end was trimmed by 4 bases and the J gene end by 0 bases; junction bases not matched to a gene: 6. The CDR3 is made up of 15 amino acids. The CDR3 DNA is TGTGCCAGCAGTTCCCCCCAGCGGGACTCCTACGAGCAGTACTTC. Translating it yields CASSSPQRDSYEQYF.

Written as DNA, the CDR3 is TGTGCCAGCAGTGTGACAGGGGACGAGCAGTACTTC. Translated: CASSVTGDEQYF. This chain links TRBV7-9 with TRBJ2-7; 8 positions agree with TRBD1. Germline V gene lookup returns CDR1 SEHNR and CDR2 FQNEAQ (reference sequence). The trim removed 6 bases at V and 5 bases at J, leaving 3 bases unmatched. CDR3 length: 12 amino acids.

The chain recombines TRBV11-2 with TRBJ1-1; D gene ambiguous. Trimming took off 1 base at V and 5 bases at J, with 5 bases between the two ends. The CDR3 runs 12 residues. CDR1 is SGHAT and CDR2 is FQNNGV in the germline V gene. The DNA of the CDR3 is TGTGCCAGCAGCTTAGCCAGGACTGAAGCTTTCTTT. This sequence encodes CASSLARTEAFF.

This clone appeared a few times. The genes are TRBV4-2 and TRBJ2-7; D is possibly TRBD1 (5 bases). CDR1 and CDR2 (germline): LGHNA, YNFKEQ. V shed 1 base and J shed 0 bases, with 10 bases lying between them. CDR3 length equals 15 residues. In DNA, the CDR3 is TGTGCCAGCAGCCAAGGGGGCATGAGCTCCTACGAGCAGTACTTC. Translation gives CASSQGGMSSYEQYF.

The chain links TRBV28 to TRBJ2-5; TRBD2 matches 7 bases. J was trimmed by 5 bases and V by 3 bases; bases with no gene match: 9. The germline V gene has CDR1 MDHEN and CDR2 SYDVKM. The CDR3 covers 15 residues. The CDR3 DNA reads TGTGCCAGCAGTTTGGCCAAGGCGGGAGAGGAGACCCAGTACTTC. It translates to CASSLAKAGEETQYF.

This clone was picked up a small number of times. Here the CDR3 reads CASSQGTNTEAFF. CDR3 DNA sequence: TGCGCCAGCAGCCAAGGGACCAACACTGAAGCTTTCTTT. The chain has TRBV4-1 and TRBJ1-1; no clear D. This CDR3 is built from 13 residues. Germline V gene sequence: CDR1 MGHRA, CDR2 YSYEKL. V lost 1 base and J lost 2, with 5 bases in between.

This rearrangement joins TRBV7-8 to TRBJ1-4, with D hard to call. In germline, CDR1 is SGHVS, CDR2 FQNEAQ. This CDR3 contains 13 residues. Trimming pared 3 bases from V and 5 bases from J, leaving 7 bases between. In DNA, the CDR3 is TGTGCCAGCAGCTTGGACTCAAATGAAAAACTGTTTTTT. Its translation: CASSLDSNEKLFF.

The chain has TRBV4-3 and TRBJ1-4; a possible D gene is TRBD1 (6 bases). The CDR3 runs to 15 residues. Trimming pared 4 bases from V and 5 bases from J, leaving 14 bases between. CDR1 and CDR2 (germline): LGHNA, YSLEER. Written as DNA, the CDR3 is TGCGCCAGCAGCCGAACGGACAGTCCGAATGAAAAACTGTTTTTT. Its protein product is CASSRTDSPNEKLFF.

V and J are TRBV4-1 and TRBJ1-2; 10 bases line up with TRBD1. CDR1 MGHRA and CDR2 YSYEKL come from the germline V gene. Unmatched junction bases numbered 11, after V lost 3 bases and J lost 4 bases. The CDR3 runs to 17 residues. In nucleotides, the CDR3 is TGCGCCAGCAGCCAGGACCCCGGGACAGGGGACCCCTATGGCTACACCTTC. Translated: CASSQDPGTGDPYGYTF.